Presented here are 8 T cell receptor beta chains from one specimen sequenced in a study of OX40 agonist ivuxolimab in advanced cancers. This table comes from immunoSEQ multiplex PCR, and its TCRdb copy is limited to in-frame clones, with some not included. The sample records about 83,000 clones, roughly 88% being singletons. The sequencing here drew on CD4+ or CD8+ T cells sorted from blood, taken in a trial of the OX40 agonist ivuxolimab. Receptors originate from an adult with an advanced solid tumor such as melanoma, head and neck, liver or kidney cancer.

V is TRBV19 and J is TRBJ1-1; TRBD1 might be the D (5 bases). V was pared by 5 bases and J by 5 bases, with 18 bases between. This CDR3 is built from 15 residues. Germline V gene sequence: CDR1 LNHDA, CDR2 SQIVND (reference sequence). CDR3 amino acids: CASSPGRARGTEAFF. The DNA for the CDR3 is TGTGCCAGTAGTCCCGGCAGGGCCCGAGGGACTGAAGCTTTCTTT.

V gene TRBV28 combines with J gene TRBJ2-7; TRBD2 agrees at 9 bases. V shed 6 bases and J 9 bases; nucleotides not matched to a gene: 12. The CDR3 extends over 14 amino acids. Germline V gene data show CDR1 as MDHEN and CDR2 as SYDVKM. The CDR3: CASSPGLAPRVQYF. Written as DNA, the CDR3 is TGTGCCAGCAGCCCGGGACTAGCCCCGCGTGTGCAGTACTTC.

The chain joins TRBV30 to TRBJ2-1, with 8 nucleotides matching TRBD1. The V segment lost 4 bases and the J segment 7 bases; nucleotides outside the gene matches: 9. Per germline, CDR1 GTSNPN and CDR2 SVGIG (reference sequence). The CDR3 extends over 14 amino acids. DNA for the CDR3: TGTGCCTGGACAAGGACAGGGTTGAGGAATGAGCAGTTCTTC. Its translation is CAWTRTGLRNEQFF.

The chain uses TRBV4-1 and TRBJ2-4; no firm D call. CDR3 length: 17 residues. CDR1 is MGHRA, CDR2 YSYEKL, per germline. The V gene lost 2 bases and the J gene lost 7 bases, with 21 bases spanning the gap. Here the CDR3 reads CASSQFILETADNIQYF. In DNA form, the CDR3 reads TGCGCCAGCAGCCAATTTATTTTGGAGACCGCCGATAACATTCAGTACTTC.

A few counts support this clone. The CDR3 region has the DNA TGTGCCAGCTCACCATCGGTCACAGACTATGGCTACACCTTC. Protein sequence: CASSPSVTDYGYTF. V and J are TRBV18 and TRBJ1-2; D unresolved. V lost 2 bases and J 3 bases, leaving 10 bases between the germline ends. Germline V gene lookup returns CDR1 KGHSH and CDR2 LQKENI. CDR3 length equals 14 residues.

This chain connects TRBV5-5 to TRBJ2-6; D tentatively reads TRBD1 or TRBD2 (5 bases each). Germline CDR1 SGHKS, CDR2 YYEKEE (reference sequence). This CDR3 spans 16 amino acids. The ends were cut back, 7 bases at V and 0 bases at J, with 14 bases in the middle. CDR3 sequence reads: CASGPGRNSGANVLTF. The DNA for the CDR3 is TGTGCCAGCGGGCCGGGACGGAACTCTGGGGCCAACGTCCTGACTTTC.

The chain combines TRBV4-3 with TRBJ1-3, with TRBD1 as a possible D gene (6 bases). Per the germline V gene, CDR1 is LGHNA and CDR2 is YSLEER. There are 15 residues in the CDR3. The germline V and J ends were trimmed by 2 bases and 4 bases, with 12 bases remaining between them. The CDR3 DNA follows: TGCGCCAGCAGCCAACTGGGACAAATGGGAAACACCATATATTTT. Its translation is CASSQLGQMGNTIYF.

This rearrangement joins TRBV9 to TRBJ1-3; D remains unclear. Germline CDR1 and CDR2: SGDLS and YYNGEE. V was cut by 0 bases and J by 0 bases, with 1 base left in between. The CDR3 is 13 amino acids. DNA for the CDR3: TGTGCCAGCAGCGTAGGCTCTGGAAACACCATATATTTT. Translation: CASSVGSGNTIYF.